These 25 T cell receptor beta chains were all obtained from the same sample, sequenced in a study of response to subunit inactivated influenza vaccine. TCRdb re-analysed the RT-PCR reads in MiXCR, keeping a single row per CDR3 protein. The repertoire has around 850,000 distinct CDR3 sequences, about 18% of them found once; the top ten carry around 9.9%. This material consisted of PBMCs from blood, taken more than 4 days after vaccination. The source is a man between 50 and 59 years old who received an inactivated influenza vaccine.

Only a few counts were recorded for this clonotype. The CDR3 coding sequence is TGCAGTGCTCAAGGACTCTACGAAGAGACCCAGTACTTC. It yields the protein CSAQGLYEETQYF. This chain connects TRBV20-1 to TRBJ2-5, with D tentatively TRBD2 (5 bases). Trimming removed 5 bases from V and 3 bases from J, with 13 bases in between. CDR1 is DFQATT and CDR2 is SNEGSKA in the germline V gene (reference sequence). The CDR3 is 13 amino acids.

V gene TRBV4-2 combines with J gene TRBJ2-7; D may be TRBD2 (7 bases). Germline values: CDR1 LGHNA, CDR2 YNFKEQ. Trimming took off 6 bases at V and 6 bases at J, with 24 bases between the two ends. This CDR3 region has 16 residues. CDR3 DNA sequence: TGTGCCAGCAGTAACATCGTCAGCGGGATAGGGGGCGAGCAGTACTTC. This codes for CASSNIVSGIGGEQYF.

This clonotype was seen a handful of times. This rearrangement joins TRBV20-1 to TRBJ2-5; TRBD2 matches at 10 bases. Trimming at V came to 3 bases and at J to 5 bases, leaving 27 bases not matched to a gene. The CDR3 extends over 21 amino acids. Germline CDR1 reads DFQATT; CDR2 reads SNEGSKA (reference sequence). The DNA for the CDR3 is TGCAGTGCTAGGGGTCTAGCGGGAGCAGAACGAGGACGGTGGTTTGAGGAGACCCAGTACTTC. As protein: CSARGLAGAERGRWFEETQYF.

This clonotype was counted many times. This chain connects TRBV20-1 to TRBJ2-3, with 7 bases that match TRBD1. Germline CDR1 reads DFQATT; CDR2 reads SNEGSKA (reference sequence). The CDR3 sequence is 13 residues long. V was pared by 6 bases and J by 0 bases, with 3 bases of the junction left unmatched. The CDR3, as DNA: TGCAGTGCCAGGGACAGTAGCACAGATACGCAGTATTTT. This gives the protein CSARDSSTDTQYF.

This clonotype was seen a few times. The chain is built from TRBV12-3 or TRBV12-4 and TRBJ2-1, with TRBD1 matching 7 bases. With 4 bases clipped from V and 3 bases from J, the junction kept 3 bases outside the gene matches. The CDR3 has 14 amino acids. The CDR3 loop is CASSSRTGYNEQFF. CDR3 bases: TGTGCCAGCAGTTCCAGGACAGGCTACAATGAGCAGTTCTTC.

This chain joins TRBV6-1 and TRBJ1-2, with D tentatively TRBD1 (6 bases). The V gene's germline CDR1 is MNHNS and CDR2 SASEGT. Trimming took off 4 bases at V and 3 bases at J, with 12 bases between the two ends. The CDR3 length is 14 residues. For the CDR3, the DNA is TGTGCCAGCAGTGGGCCGGGACAAGACTATGGCTACACCTTC. It translates to CASSGPGQDYGYTF.

This chain's CDR3 is CASSRAGLPQETQYF. CDR3 in DNA: TGTGCCAGCAGCAGGGCAGGGCTTCCACAAGAGACCCAGTACTTC. The chain uses TRBV9 and TRBJ2-5; possible D gene TRBD1, 5 bases. Germline values: CDR1 SGDLS, CDR2 YYNGEE. The CDR3 is 15 residues long. V lost 4 bases to trimming and J lost 2 bases, with 15 bases between them.

V gene TRBV9 combines with J gene TRBJ2-3; D is unclear. The germline V and J ends were trimmed by 0 bases and 5 bases, with 13 bases remaining between them. This CDR3 is 15 amino acids long. Per the germline V gene, CDR1 is SGDLS and CDR2 is YYNGEE. CDR3 residues: CASSVGGHPGDTQYF. The CDR3 DNA reads TGTGCCAGCAGCGTAGGAGGTCACCCGGGAGATACGCAGTATTTT. Based on the CDR3 plus reference TRBV9 and TRBJ2-3, the full variable domain is DSGVTQTPKHLITATGQRVTLRCSPRSGDLSVYWYQQSLDQGLQFLIQYYNGEERAKGNILERFSAQQFPDLHSELNLSSLELGDSALYFCASSVGGHPGDTQYFGPGTRLTVL.

This chain links TRBV28 with TRBJ2-7; D is possibly TRBD2 (6 bases). The CDR3 contains 15 residues. The germline V gene encodes CDR1 MDHEN and CDR2 SYDVKM. Trimming cost V 5 bases and J 0 bases, with 14 bases left between them. The CDR3 loop is CASSPAGTVSYEQYF. DNA for the CDR3: TGTGCCAGCAGTCCAGCGGGCACTGTCTCCTACGAGCAGTACTTC.

V gene TRBV4-3 combines with J gene TRBJ2-2; the D gene could be TRBD1 or TRBD2 (6 bases each). There are 16 residues in the CDR3. The germline CDR1 and CDR2 sequences are LGHNA and YSLEER. With 6 bases removed from V and 5 bases from J, the gap between germline ends came to 19 bases. CDR3 DNA sequence: TGCGCCAGCAGAAAAGAGGGGGGCAGTTCTACCGGGGAGCTGTTTTTT. Residues: CASRKEGGSSTGELFF.

A few counts support this clonotype. This chain connects TRBV5-1 to TRBJ2-5, with 12 bases matching TRBD2. The trim removed 4 bases at V and 2 bases at J, leaving 9 bases unmatched. The CDR3 contains 17 residues. Per the germline V gene, CDR1 is SGHRS and CDR2 is YFSETQ. The DNA for the CDR3 is TGCGCCAGCAGCCCAGGGGCTAGCGGGAGGGTACAAGAGACCCAGTACTTC. Its translation is CASSPGASGRVQETQYF.

This clonotype was picked up a small number of times. This chain links TRBV6-2 or TRBV6-3 with TRBJ1-1; D unresolved. Trimming cost V 0 bases and J 6 bases, with 11 bases left between them. Germline V gene data show CDR1 as MNHEY and CDR2 as SVGEGT. This CDR3 region has 14 residues. The CDR3, as DNA: TGTGCCAGCAGTTACTCGAATCGGGTCGCTGAAGCTTTCTTT. It encodes CASSYSNRVAEAFF.

The rearrangement links TRBV20-1 to TRBJ2-7, with 11 bases aligning to TRBD1. This CDR3 has 14 residues. The V gene end was trimmed by 2 bases and the J gene end by 7 bases; junction bases not matched to a gene: 7. The germline V gene has CDR1 DFQATT and CDR2 SNEGSKA (reference sequence). Here the CDR3 DNA reads TGCAGTGCTAGATCAGGACAGGGGGCGGGTGAGCAGTACTTC. It is translated as CSARSGQGAGEQYF.

This clonotype was seen a handful of times. This chain joins TRBV4-2 and TRBJ1-2; D may be TRBD1 (5 bases). The CDR3 is 16 residues long. Trimming removed 0 bases at V and 5 bases at J, with 16 bases between. The germline V gene encodes CDR1 LGHNA and CDR2 YNFKEQ. CDR3 nucleotides: TGTGCCAGCAGCCAAGATCGTTCGGCAGGGAAGTATGGCTACACCTTC. Translating it yields CASSQDRSAGKYGYTF.

Here the CDR3 reads CASSLGWLAVGFNEQFF. CDR3 sequence (DNA): TGCGCCAGCAGCTTAGGGTGGTTGGCGGTGGGGTTCAATGAGCAGTTCTTC. The V and J genes are TRBV5-1 and TRBJ2-1; D is uncertain. Germline V gene sequence: CDR1 SGHRS, CDR2 YFSETQ. Trimming removed 2 bases at V and 6 bases at J, with 21 bases between. This CDR3 region has 17 residues.

This chain connects TRBV29-1 to TRBJ1-1, with D maybe TRBD1 (5 bases). The V and J ends lost 6 bases and 1 base respectively, with 9 bases between them. Looked up from germline, CDR1 is SQVTM and CDR2 is ANQGSEA. The CDR3 runs 12 residues. CDR3 nucleotide sequence: TGCAGCGTCACAGGATGGAACACTGAAGCTTTCTTT. Amino acids: CSVTGWNTEAFF.

In this sample, this clonotype turned up a few times. V and J are TRBV5-5 and TRBJ2-7, with 9 positions matching TRBD2. From germline, CDR1 is SGHKS and CDR2 YYEKEE (reference sequence). V lost 4 bases and J lost 0; bases outside the gene matches: 11. The CDR3 contains 17 residues. The CDR3 nucleotides are TGTGCCAGCAGCGACATTCGCGGGGGGGGGAGCTCCTACGAGCAGTACTTC. This translates into CASSDIRGGGSSYEQYF.

This clonotype was detected a few times. The chain employs TRBV25-1 and TRBJ2-3, with 8 bases aligning to TRBD2. The CDR3 loop spans 16 amino acids. V gave up 3 bases and J gave up 1 base; unmatched junction bases: 6. Per germline, CDR1 MGHDK and CDR2 SYGVNS. The CDR3 nucleotides are TGTGCCAGCAGTGATTCTGCGGGAGGAGGCACAGATACGCAGTATTTT. This encodes CASSDSAGGGTDTQYF.

This sequence joins TRBV4-2 and TRBJ2-1; 7 nucleotides match TRBD2. Germline V lookup: CDR1 LGHNA, CDR2 YNFKEQ. Trimming at V came to 6 bases and at J to 2 bases, leaving 7 bases not matched to a gene. The CDR3 contains 15 residues. The CDR3 nucleotides are TGTGCCAGCAGGACGACTAGCCCCACCTACAATGAGCAGTTCTTC. This codes for CASRTTSPTYNEQFF.

The genes are TRBV11-2 and TRBJ2-7; the D gene is possibly TRBD1 (8 bases). CDR1 is SGHAT and CDR2 is FQNNGV in the germline V gene. This CDR3 has 18 amino acids. V lost 2 bases and J lost 3, with 23 bases in between. The CDR3 region is CASSLPGGSAGALYEQYF. In nucleotides, the CDR3 is TGTGCCAGCAGCTTACCAGGGGGCTCGGCGGGAGCGCTCTACGAGCAGTACTTC.

Only a few counts were recorded for this clonotype. V gene TRBV7-2 combines with J gene TRBJ2-1; D not resolved. The CDR3 extends over 14 amino acids. From germline, CDR1 is SGHTA and CDR2 FQGNSA. V lost 1 base and J 6 bases, leaving 10 bases between the germline ends. The CDR3 loop reads CASSLGSPSNEQFF. The DNA for the CDR3 is TGTGCCAGCAGCTTAGGATCCCCGTCCAATGAGCAGTTCTTC. The whole variable domain, filled in from reference TRBV7-2 and TRBJ2-1, reads GAGVSQSPSNKVTEKGKDVELRCDPISGHTALYWYRQSLGQGLEFLIYFQGNSAPDKSGLPSDRFSAERTGGSVSTLTIQRTQQEDSAVYLCASSLGSPSNEQFFGPGTRLTVL.

The chain joins TRBV28 to TRBJ1-6; tentatively, D is TRBD1 (5 bases). Germline CDR1 reads MDHEN; CDR2 reads SYDVKM. The CDR3 totals 13 residues. V dropped 7 bases and J dropped 9 bases, with 13 bases sitting between them. The CDR3 sequence: CASTWGFSSPLHF. The CDR3 nucleotides read TGTGCCAGCACCTGGGGCTTCAGTTCACCCCTCCACTTT.

This clonotype has a count of ten or more. The rearrangement uses TRBV10-3 and TRBJ2-7, with D possibly TRBD2 on 6 matching bases. The V end was cut by 6 bases, the J end by 4 bases, with 13 bases between. Germline CDR1 is ENHRY and CDR2 is SYGVKD. CDR3 length equals 13 residues. The CDR3, as DNA: TGTGCCATCAGAAGGGACTCCGTATACGAGCAGTACTTC. This translates into CAIRRDSVYEQYF.

In this sample, this clonotype turned up many times. The J gene is TRBJ1-2, the V gene TRBV5-1; no clear D gene. V was trimmed by 0 bases and J by 4 bases, leaving 13 bases between them. The CDR3 runs 15 residues. Germline lookup yields CDR1 SGHRS and CDR2 YFSETQ. CDR3 sequence reads: CASSLEGPLVYGYTF. In DNA, the CDR3 is TGCGCCAGCAGCTTGGAAGGACCCCTGGTCTATGGCTACACCTTC.

This chain uses TRBV5-1 with TRBJ1-1; tentative D call: TRBD1 (5 bases). In germline, CDR1 is SGHRS, CDR2 YFSETQ. Trimming removed 5 bases at V and 5 bases at J, with 19 bases between. This CDR3 is 15 amino acids long. CDR3 sequence (DNA): TGCGCCAGCAGAATCACCAGGGAAGGTTTGACTGAAGCTTTCTTT. Protein sequence: CASRITREGLTEAFF.